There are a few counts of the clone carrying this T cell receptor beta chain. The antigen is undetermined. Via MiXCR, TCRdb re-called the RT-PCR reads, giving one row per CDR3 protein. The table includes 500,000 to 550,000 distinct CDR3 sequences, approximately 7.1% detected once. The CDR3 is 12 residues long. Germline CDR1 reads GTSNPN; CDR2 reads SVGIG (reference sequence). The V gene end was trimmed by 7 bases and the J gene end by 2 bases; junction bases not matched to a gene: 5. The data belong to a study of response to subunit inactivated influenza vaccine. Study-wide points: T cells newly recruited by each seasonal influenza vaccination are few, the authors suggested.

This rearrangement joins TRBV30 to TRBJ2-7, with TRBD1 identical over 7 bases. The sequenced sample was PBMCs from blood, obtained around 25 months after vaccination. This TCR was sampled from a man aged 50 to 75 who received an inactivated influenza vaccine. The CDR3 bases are TGTGCCTTCTCCGACAGGGCCTACGAGCAGTACTTC. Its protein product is CAFSDRAYEQYF.